The 20 T cell receptor beta chains presented below share a single source sample, sequenced in a study of blood T cell repertoires in COVID-19. The repertoire was sequenced with immunoSEQ multiplex PCR; TCRdb's copy has only in-frame clones and lacks some. The sample records around 450,000 clones, 75% to 90% being singletons. The sample comprised PBMCs or T cells enriched from blood (not recorded which). The receptors stem from a woman under 30 who had recovered from COVID-19.

V gene TRBV7-2 combines with J gene TRBJ1-2; 7 nucleotides align to TRBD1. This CDR3 spans 14 amino acids. Germline lookup yields CDR1 SGHTA and CDR2 FQGNSA. J lost 4 bases, V lost 5 bases, and 7 bases had no gene match. Written as DNA, the CDR3 is TGTGCCAGCAGCCCTCCGACAGGGACCTATGGCTACACCTTC. Translating gives CASSPPTGTYGYTF. The entire variable domain, with the rest obtained from reference TRBV7-2 and TRBJ1-2, is as follows: GAGVSQSPSNKVTEKGKDVELRCDPISGHTALYWYRQSLGQGLEFLIYFQGNSAPDKSGLPSDRFSAERTGGSVSTLTIQRTQQEDSAVYLCASSPPTGTYGYTFGSGTRLTVV.

The chain employs TRBV5-5 and TRBJ2-3; 9 bases are a match to TRBD2. The CDR3 has 16 amino acids. Germline CDR1 is SGHKS and CDR2 is YYEKEE (reference sequence). V was clipped by 0 bases and J by 3 bases; unmatched bases: 5. The CDR3 here is CASSLVAGGPTDTQYF. Here the CDR3 DNA reads TGTGCCAGCAGCTTGGTGGCGGGAGGGCCGACAGATACGCAGTATTTT. Drawing the rest from reference TRBV5-5 and TRBJ2-3, the complete variable domain is DAGVTQSPTHLIKTRGQQVTLRCSPISGHKSVSWYQQVLGQGPQFIFQYYEKEERGRGNFPDRFSARQFPNYSSELNVNALLLGDSALYLCASSLVAGGPTDTQYFGPGTRLTVL.

The rearrangement links TRBV5-1 to TRBJ1-2, with D unclear. Germline-derived CDR1 and CDR2 are SGHRS and YFSETQ. This CDR3 has 13 residues. V was shortened by 4 bases and J by 6 bases, with 13 bases between the two germline ends. CDR3 sequence reads: CASSPEDENGYTF. The CDR3 DNA sequence: TGCGCCAGCAGCCCGGAGGACGAGAATGGCTACACCTTC.

The chain couples TRBV7-2 to TRBJ1-1, with D unclear. V lost 2 bases, J lost 4 bases, and 14 bases lay in between. The CDR3 runs 15 residues. Germline CDR1 is SGHTA and CDR2 is FQGNSA. The DNA for the CDR3 is TGTGCCAGCAGCTTATCAGAGGCCGGGGTCACTGAAGCTTTCTTT. Translated, it gives CASSLSEAGVTEAFF.

This chain connects TRBV7-2 to TRBJ2-3, with 7 bases that match TRBD2. CDR3 length: 12 residues. The germline gives CDR1 SGHTA, CDR2 FQGNSA. The V gene end was trimmed by 2 bases and the J gene end by 11 bases; junction bases not matched to a gene: 4. CDR3: CASSLLGGGQYF. DNA of the CDR3: TGTGCCAGCAGCTTATTGGGCGGGGGGCAGTATTTT.

The chain employs TRBV27 and TRBJ1-3, with D tentatively TRBD1 (6 bases). The CDR3 is 19 residues long. In germline, CDR1 is MNHEY, CDR2 SMNVEV (reference sequence). The V gene lost 6 bases and the J gene lost 0 bases, with 24 bases spanning the gap. The CDR3: CASSSLLTTGRPSGNTIYF. The CDR3 DNA is TGTGCCAGCAGCTCCCTCCTTACCACAGGGCGCCCCTCTGGAAACACCATATATTTT.

This chain connects TRBV7-8 to TRBJ2-3; 7 bases line up with TRBD1. J was trimmed by 2 bases and V by 5 bases; bases with no gene match: 4. There are 14 residues in the CDR3. Germline-derived CDR1 and CDR2 are SGHVS and FQNEAQ. The CDR3 reads CASSGTVHTDTQYF. CDR3 nucleotides: TGTGCCAGCAGCGGGACAGTTCACACAGATACGCAGTATTTT.

This chain uses TRBV5-1 with TRBJ2-5; TRBD1 aligns across 8 bases. Unmatched junction bases numbered 15, after V lost 6 bases and J lost 5 bases. The CDR3 extends over 16 amino acids. Looked up from germline, CDR1 is SGHRS and CDR2 is YFSETQ. The CDR3 DNA follows: TGCGCCAGCACCTATGGGGGTACCAGGGGGCGTGAGACCCAGTACTTC. Translating gives CASTYGGTRGRETQYF.

V usage is TRBV3-1 (or the pseudogene TRBV3-2) and J usage is TRBJ1-1; no firm D call. V lost 0 bases and J 8 bases, leaving 16 bases between the germline ends. CDR1 is LGHDT, CDR2 YNNKEL, per germline (reference sequence). This CDR3 has 15 residues. CDR3 sequence (DNA): TGTGCCAGCAGCCAAGATATAGCACGGCAACCCGAAGCTTTCTTT. Protein sequence: CASSQDIARQPEAFF.

The chain couples TRBV5-1 to TRBJ2-5; D gene uncertain. The V and J ends lost 4 bases and 1 base respectively, with 11 bases between them. CDR3 length: 14 amino acids. Germline lookup yields CDR1 SGHRS and CDR2 YFSETQ. The CDR3 here is CASSANSFQETQYF. Written as DNA, the CDR3 is TGCGCCAGCAGCGCCAACAGTTTCCAAGAGACCCAGTACTTC.

The rearrangement uses TRBV5-1 and TRBJ1-5; D not resolved. V gave up 0 bases and J gave up 10 bases, with 14 bases separating them. The CDR3 has 14 amino acids. In germline, CDR1 is SGHRS, CDR2 YFSETQ. The CDR3 sequence: CASSLGQSDSPQHF. CDR3 in DNA: TGCGCCAGCAGCTTGGGGCAGTCGGACTCTCCCCAGCATTTT.

This chain connects TRBV5-1 to TRBJ1-2, with D unclear. This CDR3 is built from 15 residues. Germline CDR1 reads SGHRS; CDR2 reads YFSETQ. The V gene lost 0 bases and the J gene lost 7 bases, with 16 bases spanning the gap. The CDR3 DNA is TGCGCCAGCAGCTTGGATCTCTGGGCAGGCGCTGGCTACACCTTC. It is translated as CASSLDLWAGAGYTF.

The V and J genes are TRBV30 and TRBJ1-6; 7 bases align to TRBD1. This CDR3 has 15 amino acids. V trimming: 2 bases; J trimming: 7 bases; junction bases outside the gene matches: 8. Germline CDR1 GTSNPN, CDR2 SVGIG (reference sequence). The CDR3 DNA sequence: TGTGCCTGGAGTCCACCCGAACAGGGGAATTCACCCCTCCACTTT. This gives the protein CAWSPPEQGNSPLHF.

CDR3 nucleotides: TGTGCCTGGGGGACTAAACTCGGGACAGGAGGGGAGACCCAGTACTTC. It yields the protein CAWGTKLGTGGETQYF. The chain uses TRBV30 and TRBJ2-5, with a weak D call TRBD1 (8 bases). This CDR3 contains 16 residues. V lost 5 bases and J 5 bases, leaving 24 bases between the germline ends. Germline V CDR1 and CDR2: GTSNPN, SVGIG (reference sequence). Together with reference TRBV30 and TRBJ2-5, the CDR3 gives the full variable domain: SQTIHQWPATLVQPVGSPLSLECTVEGTSNPNLYWYRQAAGRGLQLLFYSVGIGQISSEVPQNLSASRPQDRQFILSSKKLLLSDSGFYLCAWGTKLGTGGETQYFGPGTRLLVL.

This clone was seen only a few times. This chain links TRBV19 with TRBJ2-7; D ambiguous. V was cut by 2 bases and J by 6 bases, with 8 bases left in between. The CDR3 is 12 residues long. From germline, CDR1 is LNHDA and CDR2 SQIVND (reference sequence). CDR3 residues: CASSIRTGEQYF. CDR3 nucleotides: TGTGCCAGTAGTATAAGAACCGGCGAGCAGTACTTC.

This chain uses TRBV28 with TRBJ1-6, with 7 bases lining up with TRBD1. This CDR3 has 14 residues. V gave up 5 bases and J gave up 7 bases; unmatched junction bases: 5. CDR1 is MDHEN and CDR2 is SYDVKM in the germline V gene. In DNA form, the CDR3 reads TGTGCCAGCAGTAAAGGGGGCAGGAATTCACCCCTCCACTTT. It specifies CASSKGGRNSPLHF. Drawing the rest from reference TRBV28 and TRBJ1-6, the complete variable domain is DVKVTQSSRYLVKRTGEKVFLECVQDMDHENMFWYRQDPGLGLRLIYFSYDVKMKEKGDIPEGYSVSREKKERFSLILESASTNQTSMYLCASSKGGRNSPLHFGNGTRLTVT.

The rearrangement uses TRBV13 and TRBJ2-7, with TRBD1 matching over 7 bases. The length of the CDR3 is 14 residues. Germline CDR1 is PRHDT and CDR2 is FYEKMQ (reference sequence). The trim removed 5 bases at V and 5 bases at J, leaving 9 bases unmatched. DNA of the CDR3: TGTGCCAGCAGCCAGAGACAGGGCGTGAACGAGCAGTACTTC. Amino acids: CASSQRQGVNEQYF.

J is TRBJ1-2 and V is TRBV25-1; TRBD1 is a possible D gene (5 bases). Looked up from germline, CDR1 is MGHDK and CDR2 is SYGVNS. Trimming shortened V by 6 bases and J by 1 base, and 9 bases separated the two germline ends. The CDR3 is 13 residues long. This CDR3 is CASSDDSNYGYTF. The CDR3 nucleotides read TGTGCCAGCAGCGATGACAGTAACTATGGCTACACCTTC.

This chain connects TRBV4-1 to TRBJ2-3; 8 nucleotides align to TRBD2. CDR3 length: 18 amino acids. Unmatched junction bases numbered 10, after V lost 0 bases and J lost 2 bases. Per germline, CDR1 MGHRA and CDR2 YSYEKL. CDR3 nucleotide sequence: TGCGCCAGCAGCCAAGAGTCTTTCGGAGCGGGGGACACAGATACGCAGTATTTT. Translation gives CASSQESFGAGDTDTQYF.

V is TRBV4-1 and J is TRBJ1-2; tentatively, D is TRBD1 (6 bases). This CDR3 is 15 amino acids long. Germline-derived CDR1 and CDR2 are MGHRA and YSYEKL. V lost 3 bases to trimming and J lost 0 bases, with 11 bases between them. For the CDR3, the DNA is TGCGCCAGCAGCCACGGCAGGGGTGCTAACTATGGCTACACCTTC. Translated: CASSHGRGANYGYTF.